The 17 T cell receptor beta chains listed next were all sequenced from one sample in a study of T cell repertoires in cytomegalovirus infection. TCRdb used MiXCR to reprocess the reads, holding one entry per CDR3 protein. The repertoire consists of approximately 500,000 distinct CDR3 sequences, with 16% occurring once and the leading ten covering about 24%. Material for sequencing was CD8+ T cells from PBMCs. The source is a human donor in good health (CMV status not recorded). Some clones in this sample may be carry-over from other donors' samples.

In this sample, this clonotype turned up many times. The chain links TRBV7-8 to TRBJ2-1; 14 bases line up with TRBD2. Germline assignment: CDR1 SGHVS and CDR2 FQNEAQ. J lost 0 bases, V lost 5 bases, and 3 bases had no gene match. CDR3 length: 17 residues. CDR3 nucleotides: TGTGCCAGCAGCCTCGGGACTAGCGGGAGCTCCTACAATGAGCAGTTCTTC. Protein product: CASSLGTSGSSYNEQFF.

The table lists this clonotype with a few counts. The chain has TRBV5-1 and TRBJ1-5; perhaps TRBD1 as D (6 bases). V gave up 0 bases and J gave up 5 bases, with 12 bases separating them. Germline V gene lookup returns CDR1 SGHRS and CDR2 YFSETQ. The CDR3 sequence is 15 residues long. CDR3 amino acids: CASSLGGGAHQPQHF. DNA of the CDR3: TGCGCCAGCAGCTTGGGTGGGGGGGCCCATCAGCCCCAGCATTTT.

The chain couples TRBV20-1 to TRBJ1-5; possibly TRBD1 for D (6 bases). The germline V gene has CDR1 DFQATT and CDR2 SNEGSKA (reference sequence). This CDR3 comprises 15 residues. Trimming cost V 1 base and J 1 base, with 11 bases left between them. The CDR3 sequence is CSARVGAVSNQPQHF. DNA for the CDR3: TGCAGTGCTAGAGTGGGGGCAGTGAGCAATCAGCCCCAGCATTTT.

This clonotype has more than one count but fewer than ten. V usage is TRBV10-3 and J usage is TRBJ2-6, with TRBD2 matching over 8 bases. With V trimmed by 7 bases and J by 1 base, 3 bases remained unmatched. Germline V gene lookup returns CDR1 ENHRY and CDR2 SYGVKD. This CDR3 has 15 residues. CDR3: CAITGGVSGANVLTF. The DNA for the CDR3 is TGTGCCATCACCGGGGGGGTGTCTGGGGCCAACGTCCTGACTTTC.

This clonotype was detected many times. The chain uses TRBV28 and TRBJ2-7; D is perhaps TRBD1 (6 bases). Germline values: CDR1 MDHEN, CDR2 SYDVKM. CDR3 size: 13 residues. The germline V and J ends were trimmed by 6 bases and 1 base, with 10 bases remaining between them. The CDR3 sequence: CASSSTGSYEQYF. CDR3 bases: TGTGCCAGCAGCTCGACAGGTTCCTACGAGCAGTACTTC. Together with reference TRBV28 and TRBJ2-7, the CDR3 gives the full variable domain: DVKVTQSSRYLVKRTGEKVFLECVQDMDHENMFWYRQDPGLGLRLIYFSYDVKMKEKGDIPEGYSVSREKKERFSLILESASTNQTSMYLCASSSTGSYEQYFGPGTRLTVT.

In its sample, this clonotype was seen many times. The chain links TRBV7-6 to TRBJ1-1, with TRBD1 matching over 8 bases. The J segment lost 0 bases and the V segment lost 4 bases, leaving 10 bases of the junction unmatched. CDR1 and CDR2 from the germline V gene are SGHVS and FNYEAQ. CDR3 length: 17 residues. CDR3 region: CASSYGPGTGLNTEAFF. The CDR3 nucleotides are TGTGCCAGCAGCTACGGTCCCGGGACAGGTTTGAACACTGAAGCTTTCTTT.

This clonotype came up once. DNA for the CDR3: TGTGCCAGCAGCACGGAGGATCCACGCCCCGATACGCAGTATTTT. This gives the protein CASSTEDPRPDTQYF. The genes are TRBV5-5 and TRBJ2-3, with a weak D call TRBD2 (5 bases). The CDR3 loop spans 15 amino acids. V was trimmed by 4 bases and J by 6 bases, leaving 18 bases between them. Germline CDR1 reads SGHKS; CDR2 reads YYEKEE (reference sequence). The full variable domain, with the rest looked up from reference TRBV5-5 and TRBJ2-3, is DAGVTQSPTHLIKTRGQQVTLRCSPISGHKSVSWYQQVLGQGPQFIFQYYEKEERGRGNFPDRFSARQFPNYSSELNVNALLLGDSALYLCASSTEDPRPDTQYFGPGTRLTVL.

This clonotype has only a few counts. The V call is TRBV19, the J call TRBJ2-3; 7 nucleotides align to TRBD1. CDR3 length equals 16 residues. V dropped 6 bases and J dropped 5; count of bases not matched to a gene: 14. Germline CDR1 is LNHDA and CDR2 is SQIVND (reference sequence). The CDR3 nucleotides read TGTGCCAGTAGACATATGACAGGGCCTGGAGGAGATACGCAGTATTTT. It codes for CASRHMTGPGGDTQYF.

This clonotype is a singleton in its sample. CDR3: CASSLQGILSGNTIYF. The CDR3 DNA follows: TGTGCCAGCAGCCTACAGGGGATCCTCTCTGGAAACACCATATATTTT. This chain links TRBV6-5 with TRBJ1-3, with TRBD1 matching over 7 bases. The CDR3 totals 16 residues. Looked up from germline, CDR1 is MNHEY and CDR2 is SVGAGI. The V segment lost 6 bases and the J segment 0 bases; nucleotides outside the gene matches: 8.

At least ten counts were recorded for this clonotype. The chain couples TRBV11-2 to TRBJ1-4, with no clear D. The CDR3 runs to 13 residues. Trimming took off 3 bases at V and 11 bases at J, with 13 bases between the two ends. Germline values: CDR1 SGHAT, CDR2 FQNNGV. The CDR3 DNA reads as TGTGCCAGCAGCTTTCACAACCTGGGGAAACTGTTTTTT. Protein product: CASSFHNLGKLFF.

This clonotype was found many times. The J gene is TRBJ1-1, the V gene TRBV27; 7 bases are shared with TRBD1. In germline, CDR1 is MNHEY, CDR2 SMNVEV (reference sequence). The V segment lost 6 bases and the J segment 4 bases; nucleotides outside the gene matches: 8. The CDR3 extends over 14 amino acids. The CDR3 DNA follows: TGTGCCAGCAGCTTGACAGGGAGAGGCACTGAAGCTTTCTTT. Protein sequence: CASSLTGRGTEAFF.

This clonotype was detected a few times. The chain has TRBV7-9 and TRBJ2-2; tentative D call: TRBD2 (6 bases). V was cut by 8 bases and J by 6 bases, with 13 bases left in between. The CDR3 extends over 13 amino acids. Germline CDR1 is SEHNR and CDR2 is FQNEAQ (reference sequence). CDR3 loop: CASVPGGAGELFF. The CDR3 nucleotides read TGTGCCAGCGTTCCCGGAGGGGCCGGGGAGCTGTTTTTT.

This clonotype was counted many times. The V and J genes are TRBV10-2 and TRBJ1-3; no reliable D call. Trimming removed 2 bases from V and 1 base from J, with 6 bases in between. The CDR3 has 14 amino acids. Per the germline V gene, CDR1 is WSHSY and CDR2 is SAAADI. The CDR3 DNA reads TGCGCCAGCAGTGAGGCCAAATCTGGAAACACCATATATTTT. Its translation: CASSEAKSGNTIYF.

The J gene is TRBJ1-2, the V gene TRBV7-9; the D gene is possibly TRBD1 (5 bases). V lost 5 bases, J lost 6 bases, and 22 bases lay in between. Germline CDR1 SEHNR, CDR2 FQNEAQ (reference sequence). This CDR3 has 16 amino acids. The CDR3 coding sequence is TGTGCCAGCAGCCCGCTGGGGCAGGGCTTCGGTCATGGCTACACCTTC. Amino acids: CASSPLGQGFGHGYTF.

This clonotype was observed a few times. The rearrangement links TRBV6-2 or TRBV6-3 to TRBJ2-3; 8 bases fit TRBD2. Germline lookup yields CDR1 MNHEY and CDR2 SVGEGT. The CDR3 covers 16 residues. V shed 5 bases and J 0 bases; nucleotides not matched to a gene: 7. CDR3 sequence (DNA): TGTGCCAGCAGTCGGGGACTAGTCGCTAGCACAGATACGCAGTATTTT. Protein product: CASSRGLVASTDTQYF.

V is TRBV9 and J is TRBJ2-7, with 9 bases fitting TRBD1. The CDR3 is 14 residues long. V was clipped by 3 bases and J by 5 bases; unmatched bases: 6. CDR1 and CDR2 (germline): SGDLS, YYNGEE. For the CDR3, the DNA is TGTGCCAGCAGCGAGGGGACAGGGAAGAACGAGCAGTACTTC. Translation: CASSEGTGKNEQYF.

This chain joins TRBV4-1 and TRBJ2-7, with 8 bases identical to TRBD2. The CDR3 length is 15 residues. J gave up 3 bases and V 1 base, and 5 bases lay outside the gene matches. Germline V gives CDR1 MGHRA, CDR2 YSYEKL. The CDR3 loop reads CASSQGVAGSYEQYF. The CDR3 nucleotides are TGCGCCAGCAGCCAAGGGGTAGCGGGGAGCTACGAGCAGTACTTC.